A single TCR beta chain is shown here with its context. This entry is derived from a study of T cells in Graves' hyperthyroidism and ophthalmopathy. Amplified TCR beta CDR3 regions came from RNA transcripts. A first-round RT-PCR of the TCR CDR3 used the HTBI primer set. MiXCR was run by TCRdb on the multiplex PCR reads, yielding one entry per CDR3 protein. The sample has about 840,000 distinct CDR3 sequences; more than 30% are singletons. The CDR3 consists of 13 residues. J gave up 6 bases and V 6 bases, and 6 bases lay outside the gene matches. CDR1 and CDR2 from the germline V gene are MNHNS and SASEGT.

The rearrangement links TRBV6-1 to TRBJ1-2, with 8 positions matching TRBD1. The TCR originated in a man aged 18-30 years with Graves' hyperthyroidism. Sequencing used blood. The CDR3 loop reads CASRPGQGHGYTF. CDR3 DNA sequence: TGTGCCAGCAGACCTGGACAGGGCCATGGCTACACCTTC.